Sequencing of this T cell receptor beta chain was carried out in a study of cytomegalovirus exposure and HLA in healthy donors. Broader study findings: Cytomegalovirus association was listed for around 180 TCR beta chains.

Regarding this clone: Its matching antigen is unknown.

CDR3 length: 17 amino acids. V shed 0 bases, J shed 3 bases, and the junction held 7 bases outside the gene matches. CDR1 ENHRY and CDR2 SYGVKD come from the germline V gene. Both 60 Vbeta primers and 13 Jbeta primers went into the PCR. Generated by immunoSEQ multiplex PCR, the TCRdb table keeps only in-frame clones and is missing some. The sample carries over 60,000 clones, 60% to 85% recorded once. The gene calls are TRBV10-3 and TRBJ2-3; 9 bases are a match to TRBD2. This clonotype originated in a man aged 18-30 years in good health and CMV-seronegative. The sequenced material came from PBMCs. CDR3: CAISESRGSGGTDTQYF. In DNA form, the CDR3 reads TGTGCCATCAGTGAGTCCCGAGGTAGCGGGGGTACAGATACGCAGTATTTT.